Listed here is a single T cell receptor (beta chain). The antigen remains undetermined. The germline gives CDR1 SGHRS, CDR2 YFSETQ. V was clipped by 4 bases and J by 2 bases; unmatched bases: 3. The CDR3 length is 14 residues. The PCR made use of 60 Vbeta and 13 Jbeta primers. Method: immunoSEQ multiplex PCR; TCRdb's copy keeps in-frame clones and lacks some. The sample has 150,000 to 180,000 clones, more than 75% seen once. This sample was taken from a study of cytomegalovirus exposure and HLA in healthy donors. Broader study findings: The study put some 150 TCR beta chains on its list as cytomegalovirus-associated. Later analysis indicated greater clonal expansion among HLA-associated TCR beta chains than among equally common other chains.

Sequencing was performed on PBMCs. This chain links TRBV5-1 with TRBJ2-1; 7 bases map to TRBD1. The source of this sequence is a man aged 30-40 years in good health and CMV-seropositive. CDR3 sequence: CASSPGQTYNEQFF. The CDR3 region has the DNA TGCGCCAGCAGCCCGGGACAGACCTACAATGAGCAGTTCTTC.